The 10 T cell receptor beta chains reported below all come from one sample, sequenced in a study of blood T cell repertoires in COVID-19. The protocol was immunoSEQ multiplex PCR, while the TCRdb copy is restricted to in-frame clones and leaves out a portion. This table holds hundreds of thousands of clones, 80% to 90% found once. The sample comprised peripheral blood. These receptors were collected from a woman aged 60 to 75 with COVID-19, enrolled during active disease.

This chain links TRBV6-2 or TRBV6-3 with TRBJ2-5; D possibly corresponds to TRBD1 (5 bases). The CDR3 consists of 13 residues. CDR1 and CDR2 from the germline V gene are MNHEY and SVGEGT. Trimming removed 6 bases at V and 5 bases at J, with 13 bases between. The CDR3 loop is CASSRGPGETQYF. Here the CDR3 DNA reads TGTGCCAGCAGCCGCGGACCAGGGGAGACCCAGTACTTC.

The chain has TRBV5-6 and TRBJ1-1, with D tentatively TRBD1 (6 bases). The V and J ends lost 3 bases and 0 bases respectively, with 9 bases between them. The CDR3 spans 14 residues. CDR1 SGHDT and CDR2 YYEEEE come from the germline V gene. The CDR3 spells CASSWDMMNTEAFF. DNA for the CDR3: TGTGCCAGCAGCTGGGACATGATGAACACTGAAGCTTTCTTT.

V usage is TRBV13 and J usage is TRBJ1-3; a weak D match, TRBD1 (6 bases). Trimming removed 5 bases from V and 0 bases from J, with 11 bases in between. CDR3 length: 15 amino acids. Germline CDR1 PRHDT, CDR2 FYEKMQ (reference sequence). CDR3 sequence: CASSARDISGNTIYF. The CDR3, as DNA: TGTGCCAGCAGCGCCCGGGACATCTCTGGAAACACCATATATTTT.

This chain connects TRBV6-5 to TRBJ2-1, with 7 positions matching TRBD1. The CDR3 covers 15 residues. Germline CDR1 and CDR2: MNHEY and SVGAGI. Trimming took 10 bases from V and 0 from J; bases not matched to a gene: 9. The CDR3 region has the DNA TGTGCCACCCAGACAGGGCCAAGCTCCTACAATGAGCAGTTCTTC. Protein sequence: CATQTGPSSYNEQFF.

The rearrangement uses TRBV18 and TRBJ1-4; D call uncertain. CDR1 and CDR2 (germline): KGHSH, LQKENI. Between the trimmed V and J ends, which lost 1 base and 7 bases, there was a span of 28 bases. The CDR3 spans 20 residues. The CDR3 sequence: CASSPQLSEGSGKSLEKLFF. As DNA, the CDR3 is TGTGCCAGCTCACCACAACTCAGTGAGGGCTCCGGGAAGTCCCTTGAAAAACTGTTTTTT.

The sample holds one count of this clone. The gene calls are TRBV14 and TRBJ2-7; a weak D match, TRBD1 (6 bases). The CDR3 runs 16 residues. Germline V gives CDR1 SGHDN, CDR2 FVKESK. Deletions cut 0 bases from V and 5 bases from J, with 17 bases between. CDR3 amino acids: CASSQDWNQGLDEQYF. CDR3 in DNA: TGTGCCAGCAGCCAAGATTGGAACCAGGGGTTGGACGAGCAGTACTTC. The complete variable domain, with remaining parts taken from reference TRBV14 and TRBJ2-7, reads EAGVTQFPSHSVIEKGQTVTLRCDPISGHDNLYWYRRVMGKEIKFLLHFVKESKQDESGMPNNRFLAERTGGTYSTLKVQPAELEDSGVYFCASSQDWNQGLDEQYFGPGTRLTVT.

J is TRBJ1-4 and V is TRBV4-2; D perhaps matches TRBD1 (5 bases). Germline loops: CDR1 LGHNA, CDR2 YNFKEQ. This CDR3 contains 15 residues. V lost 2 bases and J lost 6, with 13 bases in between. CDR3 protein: CASSQNWGRDEKLFF. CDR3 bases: TGTGCCAGCAGCCAAAATTGGGGGAGGGATGAAAAACTGTTTTTT.

The CDR3, as DNA: TGTGCCCGCCTAAACAGAGGGGGGACAGGGATTAATCTTTGGTATGGCTACACCTTC. Protein product: CARLNRGGTGINLWYGYTF. The chain couples TRBV30 to TRBJ1-2; TRBD1 matches at 9 bases. The germline CDR1 and CDR2 sequences are GTSNPN and SVGIG (reference sequence). J gave up 5 bases and V 8 bases, and 27 bases lay outside the gene matches. CDR3 length: 19 residues.

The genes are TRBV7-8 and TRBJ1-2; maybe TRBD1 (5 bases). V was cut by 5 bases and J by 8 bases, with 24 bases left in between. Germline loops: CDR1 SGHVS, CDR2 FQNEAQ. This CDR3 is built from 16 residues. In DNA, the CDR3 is TGTGCCAGCAGCCCCCCCCAGGGTTCGTTTCAAGAAGGCTACACCTTC. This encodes CASSPPQGSFQEGYTF.

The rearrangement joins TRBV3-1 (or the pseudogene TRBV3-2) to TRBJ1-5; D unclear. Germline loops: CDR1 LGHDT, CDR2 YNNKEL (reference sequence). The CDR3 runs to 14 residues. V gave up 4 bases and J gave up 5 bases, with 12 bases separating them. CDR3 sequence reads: CASSPLFTYQPQHF. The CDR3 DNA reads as TGTGCCAGCAGCCCACTATTTACCTATCAGCCCCAGCATTTT.